These 4 T cell receptor beta chains were all obtained from the same sample, sequenced in a study of cytotoxic CD8 clonotypes in ibrutinib-treated CLL. Measured with immunoSEQ multiplex PCR; TCRdb has only the in-frame clones, and not every one. This table holds approximately 50,000 clones, 60% to 75% found once. Sequenced material: PBMCs, taken after 12 months of ibrutinib treatment. These TCRs come from a human donor with chronic lymphocytic leukemia.

This clone was detected only once. The CDR3: CATSRVITGADTQYF. In nucleotides, the CDR3 is TGTGCCACCAGCAGAGTGATAACGGGGGCAGATACGCAGTATTTT. This chain links TRBV15 with TRBJ2-3; D might be TRBD2 (6 bases). Germline loops: CDR1 LNHNV, CDR2 YYDKDF (reference sequence). V was clipped by 1 base and J by 4 bases, with 12 bases between them. The CDR3 runs 15 residues.

This chain uses TRBV28 with TRBJ1-1; tentative D call: TRBD1 (5 bases). The CDR3 spans 14 residues. V was pared by 7 bases and J by 4 bases, with 16 bases between. CDR1 and CDR2 (germline): MDHEN, SYDVKM. CDR3 sequence (DNA): TGTGCCAGCACCCTCGGGGGGGGATCCACTGAAGCTTTCTTT. It is translated as CASTLGGGSTEAFF.

In this sample, this clone turned up once. This chain uses TRBV6-1 with TRBJ2-7; D could derive from TRBD1 or TRBD2 (5 bases each). The ends were cut back, 6 bases at V and 7 bases at J, with 16 bases in the middle. Germline CDR1 and CDR2: MNHNS and SASEGT. This CDR3 spans 13 amino acids. The CDR3 here is CASSWTPAGEQYF. The CDR3 bases are TGTGCCAGCAGCTGGACACCCGCGGGTGAGCAGTACTTC.

This clone came up a few times. The chain recombines TRBV11-2 with TRBJ2-7; either TRBD1 or TRBD2 may fit D (6 bases each). Looked up from germline, CDR1 is SGHAT and CDR2 is FQNNGV. Deletions cut 0 bases from V and 8 bases from J, with 20 bases between. This CDR3 has 16 residues. CDR3 residues: CASSLEGGTSVYKQYF. CDR3 coding DNA: TGTGCCAGCAGCTTAGAAGGCGGGACATCCGTTTACAAGCAGTACTTC.